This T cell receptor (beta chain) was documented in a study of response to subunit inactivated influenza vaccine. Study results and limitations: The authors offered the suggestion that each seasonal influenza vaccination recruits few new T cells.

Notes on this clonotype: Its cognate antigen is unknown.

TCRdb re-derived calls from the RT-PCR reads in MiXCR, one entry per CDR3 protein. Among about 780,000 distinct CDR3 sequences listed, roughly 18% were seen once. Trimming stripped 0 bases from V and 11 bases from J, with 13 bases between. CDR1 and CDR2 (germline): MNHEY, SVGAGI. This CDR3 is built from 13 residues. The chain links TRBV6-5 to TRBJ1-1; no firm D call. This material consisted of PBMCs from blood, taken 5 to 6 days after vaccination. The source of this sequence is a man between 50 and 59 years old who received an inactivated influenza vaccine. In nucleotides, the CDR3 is TGTGCCAGCAGTTACTCGAGATTTTTGCAGGCTTTCTTT. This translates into CASSYSRFLQAFF.